This T cell receptor (beta chain) was obtained from a study of Ad26.COV2.S vaccination and SARS-CoV-2 variants (dated by TCRdb to the early 2020s). Concerning the study at large: Vaccine-arm donors came from COV1001, a multicentre, randomized, double-blind, placebo-controlled phase I-IIa trial of Ad26.COV2.S in healthy adults. The TCR-sequenced set comprised approximately 30 samples: some 20 Ad26.COV2.S vaccine recipients, 5 placebo recipients and 8 SARS-CoV-2 convalescent individuals. Throughout the experiments and outcome assessment, investigators stayed blinded to trial group allocation. Trial participants were randomized into five groups of five: low-dose or high-dose Ad26.COV2.S given once or twice, or placebo on both occasions. TCRbeta repertoire sequencing was used to assess the specificity and breadth of SARS-CoV-2-reactive T cell receptors after Ad26.COV2.S vaccination. Ad26.COV2.S was given intramuscularly at 5x10^10 or 1x10^11 viral particles, as a single shot or as two shots 56 days apart.

What the treatment or condition label conveys for this sample: about 20 received Ad26.COV2.S at low or high dose, single or two shots; 5 received placebo; per-sample allocation not given. Repertoires of vaccine and placebo recipients were sequenced from samples collected on day 63 after the first injection. Cohort 1b enrolled some 25 adults aged 18-55 years at a single site in Boston, USA, between 29 July and 7 August 2020. As a vaccine, Ad26.COV2.S was a replication-incompetent adenovirus type 26 vector that expressed a prefusion-stabilized SARS-CoV-2 spike protein derived from the original Wuhan strain. CDR1 SGDLS and CDR2 YYNGEE are derived from the germline V gene. After removal of 0 bases from V and 3 bases from J, the junction retains 6 bases not matched to a gene. The CDR3 has 17 amino acids, counting the end cysteine and phenylalanine. The entry retains the CDR3 DNA only, 51 bases that are in frame from base 1.

TCRbeta CDR3 regions were sequenced with the immunoSEQ Assay. After extraction, genomic DNA underwent amplification by bias-controlled multiplex PCR, followed by high-throughput sequencing. Under the source paper's analysis protocol: To quantify the absolute abundance of every unique TCRbeta CDR3 region, sequences were collapsed and filtered. Usable DNA was measured by amplifying reference genes present in all nucleated cells, and TCRbeta template counts were normalized to that usable DNA to estimate T cell fraction. Repertoire TCRs were annotated as SARS-CoV-2-specific when V gene, CDR3 amino acid sequence and J gene were exactly matched to a known reactive TCR set. The reference SARS-CoV-2 TCR set was obtained from MIRA and was filtered for enrichment in COVID-19-positive ImmuneCODE repertoires, whereby public or cross-reactive TCRs were removed. Based on the MIRA antigens, annotated TCRs were further analysed at the level of specific ORF or position within ORF. Breadth was defined as the number of annotated unique rearrangements divided by the total number of unique productive rearrangements, and depth was defined as the summed frequency of the annotated unique rearrangements. Two-sided Wilcoxon rank-sum tests were used to compare TCR breadth between groups. TCRdb carries this immuneACCESS record with in-frame sequences only. Its versions omit some clonotypes, under half of them owing to an unresolved V gene in the studies checked, with the rest unexplained. The DNA gave D and trimming, while V, J and clone size come from that table. The sample has roughly 300,000 clones on record, around 88% of them singletons. Clones ranked in the top ten supply over 8.5% of the sample.

The research as a whole found: The study lacked the statistical power to compare responses across vaccine doses or regimens. After vaccination, substantial breadth of spike-specific CD8+ and CD4+ T cell responses was reported. According to the authors, total T cell responses may have been underestimated by the TCR breadth and depth analyses. Compared with placebo recipients, Ad26.COV2.S recipients showed higher spike-specific TCR breadth (P = 0.0014). Vaccine and placebo recipients had similar non-spike TCR breadth, a finding consistent with the vaccine containing only spike.

Worth noting for this clone: What antigen it recognizes has not been identified. No much larger clone is present one base from it, and per-base qualities are unavailable.

This sample comprised peripheral blood, obtained in a trial of Ad26.COV2.S vaccine versus placebo. The clonotype originates from a person between 18 and 59 years old who received the Ad26.COV2.S COVID-19 vaccine or a placebo. In this chain, TRBV9 is recombined with TRBJ2-5; TRBD2 aligns with 12 central bases. The DNA sequence is TGTGCCAGCAGCGTAGCTAGCGGGAGGGGGTTCGAAGAGACCCAGTACTTC. Its translation is CASSVASGRGFEETQYF. With all but the CDR3 taken from the reference TRBV9 and TRBJ2-5 genes, the full variable domain is: DSGVTQTPKHLITATGQRVTLRCSPRSGDLSVYWYQQSLDQGLQFLIQYYNGEERAKGNILERFSAQQFPDLHSELNLSSLELGDSALYFCASSVASGRGFEETQYFGPGTRLLVL.